This TCR beta chain was identified during a study of coeliac disease. Across the study: The study queried TRBV7-2 bias without high-resolution HLA data. The study, taken as a whole, reports: Lower clonality than controls marked TRB and TRG repertoires from active celiac intraepithelial and lamina propria samples.

Measured with immunoSEQ multiplex PCR; TCRdb has only the in-frame clones, and not every one. This sample has approximately 3,000 clones; under 65% occur once, and the top ten carry more than 9%. This clone was counted only a few times. Antigen unknown. Sequencing used one aliquot of under 600,000 cells per fraction. The CDR3 totals 17 residues. V lost 1 base and J lost 6; bases outside the gene matches: 9. Per germline, CDR1 MGHRA and CDR2 YSYEKL. The specimen was intraepithelial lymphocytes from the gut. The sequence came from a man over 45 with active celiac disease. This rearrangement joins TRBV4-1 to TRBJ2-3; 11 bases map to TRBD2. Here the CDR3 reads CASSQVGSGRAEDTQYF. CDR3 in DNA: TGCGCCAGCAGCCAAGTGGGTAGCGGGAGGGCCGAGGATACGCAGTATTTT.